These 10 T cell receptor beta chains came from one sample sequenced in a study of CD8+ T cells in alopecia areata. Extracted from the samples, RNA was reverse transcribed into cDNA to serve as the sequencing template. Libraries were prepared by immunoSEQ multiplex PCR; TCRdb keeps only in-frame clonotypes and omits some of them. The sample shows 100,000 to 150,000 clones, around 45% of them seen only once. The specimen was NKG2D-low CD8+ T cells sorted from blood. The receptors stem from a human donor with alopecia areata.

The chain joins TRBV18 to TRBJ2-7; D call uncertain. The ends were cut back, 3 bases at V and 2 bases at J, with 11 bases in the middle. The CDR3 totals 14 residues. Germline V gene data show CDR1 as KGHSH and CDR2 as LQKENI. The CDR3 reads CASSPAGSTYEQYF. CDR3 nucleotides: TGTGCCAGCTCACCGGCTGGTAGTACCTACGAGCAGTACTTC.

The chain employs TRBV10-1 and TRBJ2-5; 10 bases match TRBD2. Trimming cost V 6 bases and J 1 base; bases outside gene matches: 8. Germline loops: CDR1 WNHNN, CDR2 SYGVQD (reference sequence). This CDR3 spans 16 amino acids. The CDR3 region has the DNA TGCGCCAGCAGCGAACTAGCGGGACCGCCCCAAGAGACCCAGTACTTC. Its translation: CASSELAGPPQETQYF.

There are a few counts of this clone. V usage is TRBV29-1 and J usage is TRBJ2-1; D unclear. V shed 0 bases and J shed 6 bases, with 6 bases lying between them. The CDR3 runs 12 residues. Looked up from germline, CDR1 is SQVTM and CDR2 is ANQGSEA. The CDR3 DNA follows: TGCAGCGTTGAAGACCCGCGCAATGAGCAGTTCTTC. Encoded protein: CSVEDPRNEQFF.

This chain links TRBV10-1 with TRBJ2-5, with D possibly being TRBD2 (5 bases). The ends were cut back, 8 bases at V and 0 bases at J, with 19 bases in the middle. CDR3 length: 16 residues. CDR1 and CDR2 (germline): WNHNN, SYGVQD (reference sequence). Here the CDR3 reads CASSRGSGEDQETQYF. CDR3 sequence (DNA): TGCGCCAGCTCCCGGGGAAGCGGCGAGGACCAAGAGACCCAGTACTTC.

This clone has only a few counts. This chain uses TRBV29-1 with TRBJ2-7; no clear D gene. The CDR3 is made up of 13 amino acids. Per the germline V gene, CDR1 is SQVTM and CDR2 is ANQGSEA. Deletions cut 6 bases from V and 0 bases from J, with 12 bases between. In DNA form, the CDR3 reads TGCAGCGTCACACCAGGACCCTCCTACGAGCAGTACTTC. This codes for CSVTPGPSYEQYF.

The J gene is TRBJ2-5, the V gene TRBV6-5; the match to TRBD1 covers 8 bases. V was clipped by 5 bases and J by 4 bases; unmatched bases: 6. The germline V gene has CDR1 MNHEY and CDR2 SVGAGI. The CDR3 covers 14 residues. This CDR3 reads CASSPIDRGETQYF. Written as DNA, the CDR3 is TGTGCCAGCAGTCCTATAGACAGGGGAGAGACCCAGTACTTC.

The chain is built from TRBV27 and TRBJ2-5; maybe TRBD2 (6 bases). Germline-derived CDR1 and CDR2 are MNHEY and SMNVEV (reference sequence). This CDR3 region has 13 residues. The V end lost 6 bases, the J end lost 4 bases, and 12 bases lay between the germline ends. This CDR3 reads CASSPPGAETQYF. The CDR3 nucleotides are TGTGCCAGCAGCCCCCCGGGAGCAGAGACCCAGTACTTC.

The rearrangement uses TRBV7-9 and TRBJ2-7, with unresolved D. CDR1 is SEHNR, CDR2 FQNEAQ, per germline (reference sequence). The germline V and J ends were trimmed by 0 bases and 6 bases, with 6 bases remaining between them. The length of the CDR3 is 12 residues. DNA for the CDR3: TGTGCCAGCAGCTTAGCAGTTTCCGAGCAGTACTTC. Protein: CASSLAVSEQYF.

This clone was counted a few times. The chain employs TRBV2 and TRBJ2-4, with TRBD1 as a possible D gene (6 bases). The CDR3 consists of 12 residues. V lost 7 bases to trimming and J lost 9 bases, with 13 bases between them. Germline assignment: CDR1 SNHLY and CDR2 FYNNEI. CDR3 in amino acids: CASKGDVVIQYF. The DNA for the CDR3 is TGTGCCAGCAAGGGGGACGTCGTCATTCAGTACTTC.

Concerning this clone itself: Other DNA sequences in the same sample also yield this CDR3. The chain combines TRBV29-1 with TRBJ2-7, with D maybe TRBD2 (5 bases). The length of the CDR3 is 12 residues. Germline CDR1 and CDR2: SQVTM and ANQGSEA. The V end lost 2 bases, the J end lost 3 bases, and 8 bases lay between the germline ends. The CDR3 spells CSVETEGYEQYF. The CDR3 DNA is TGCAGCGTTGAAACCGAGGGCTACGAGCAGTACTTC.